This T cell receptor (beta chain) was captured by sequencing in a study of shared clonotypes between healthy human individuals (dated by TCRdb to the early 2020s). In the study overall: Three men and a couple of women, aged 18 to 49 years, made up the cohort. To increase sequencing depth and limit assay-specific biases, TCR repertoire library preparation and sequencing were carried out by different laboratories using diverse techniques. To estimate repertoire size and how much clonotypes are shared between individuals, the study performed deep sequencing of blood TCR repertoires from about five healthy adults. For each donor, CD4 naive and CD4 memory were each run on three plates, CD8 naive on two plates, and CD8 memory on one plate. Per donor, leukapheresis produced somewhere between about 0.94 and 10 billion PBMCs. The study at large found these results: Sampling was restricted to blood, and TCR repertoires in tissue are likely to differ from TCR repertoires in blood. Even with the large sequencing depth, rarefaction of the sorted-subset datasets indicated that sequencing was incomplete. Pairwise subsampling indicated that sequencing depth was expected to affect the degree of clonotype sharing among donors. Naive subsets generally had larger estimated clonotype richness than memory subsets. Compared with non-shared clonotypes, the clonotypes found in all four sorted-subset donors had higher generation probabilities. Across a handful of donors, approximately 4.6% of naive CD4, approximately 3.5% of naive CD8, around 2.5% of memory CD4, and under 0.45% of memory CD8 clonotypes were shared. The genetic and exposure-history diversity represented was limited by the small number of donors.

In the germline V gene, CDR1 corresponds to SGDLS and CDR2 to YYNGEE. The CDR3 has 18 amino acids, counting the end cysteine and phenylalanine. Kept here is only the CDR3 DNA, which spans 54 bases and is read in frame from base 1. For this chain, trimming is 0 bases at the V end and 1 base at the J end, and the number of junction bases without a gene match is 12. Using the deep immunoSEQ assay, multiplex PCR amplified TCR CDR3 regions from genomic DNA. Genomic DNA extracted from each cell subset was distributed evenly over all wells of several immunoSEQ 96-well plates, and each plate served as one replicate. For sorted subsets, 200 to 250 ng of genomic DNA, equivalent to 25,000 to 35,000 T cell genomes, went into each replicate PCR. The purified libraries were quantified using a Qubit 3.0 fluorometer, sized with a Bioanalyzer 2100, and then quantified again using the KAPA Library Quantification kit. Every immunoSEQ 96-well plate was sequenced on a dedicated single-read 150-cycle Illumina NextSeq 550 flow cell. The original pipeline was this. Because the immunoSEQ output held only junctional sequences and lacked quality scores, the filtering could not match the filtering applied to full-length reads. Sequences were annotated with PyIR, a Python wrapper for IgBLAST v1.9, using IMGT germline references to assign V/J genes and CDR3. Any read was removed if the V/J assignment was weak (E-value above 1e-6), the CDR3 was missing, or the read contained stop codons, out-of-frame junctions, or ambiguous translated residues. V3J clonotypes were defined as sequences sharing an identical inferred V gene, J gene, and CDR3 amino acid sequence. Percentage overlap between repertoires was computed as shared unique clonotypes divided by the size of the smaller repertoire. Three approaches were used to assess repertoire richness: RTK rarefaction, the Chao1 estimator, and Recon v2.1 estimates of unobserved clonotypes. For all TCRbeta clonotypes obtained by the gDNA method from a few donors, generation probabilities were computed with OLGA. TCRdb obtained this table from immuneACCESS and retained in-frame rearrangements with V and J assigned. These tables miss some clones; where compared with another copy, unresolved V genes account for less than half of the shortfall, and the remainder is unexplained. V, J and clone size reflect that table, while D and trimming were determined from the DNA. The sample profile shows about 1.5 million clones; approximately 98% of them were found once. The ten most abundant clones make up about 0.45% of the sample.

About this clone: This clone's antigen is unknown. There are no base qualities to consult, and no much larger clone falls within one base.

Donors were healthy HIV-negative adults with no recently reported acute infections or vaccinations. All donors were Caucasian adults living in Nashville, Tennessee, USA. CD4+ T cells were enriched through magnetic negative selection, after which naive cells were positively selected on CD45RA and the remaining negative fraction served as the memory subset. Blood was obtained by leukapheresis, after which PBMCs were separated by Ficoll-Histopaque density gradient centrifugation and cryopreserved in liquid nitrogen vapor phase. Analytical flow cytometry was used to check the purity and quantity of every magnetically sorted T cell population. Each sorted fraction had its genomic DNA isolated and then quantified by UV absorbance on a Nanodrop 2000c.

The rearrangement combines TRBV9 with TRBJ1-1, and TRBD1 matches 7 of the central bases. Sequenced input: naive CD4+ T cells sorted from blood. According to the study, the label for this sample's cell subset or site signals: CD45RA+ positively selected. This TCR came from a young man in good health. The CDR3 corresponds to CASSVGRDRGSANTEAFF. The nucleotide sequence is TGTGCCAGCAGCGTAGGGCGGGACAGAGGTTCCGCGAACACTGAAGCTTTCTTT.